The entry below gives a single T cell receptor beta chain sequence along with its context. Antigen unknown. TCRdb's copy holds only in-frame clones and misses some; the assay was immunoSEQ multiplex PCR. This table has roughly 50,000 clones, around four fifths appearing once. Blood draws occurred at baseline, cycle 4 day 1, and cycle 7 day 1. The germline V gene has CDR1 GTSNPN and CDR2 SVGIG (reference sequence). There are 14 residues in the CDR3. The ends lost 2 bases at V and 7 bases at J; junction bases unmatched: 5. This entry comes from a study of OX40 agonist ivuxolimab in advanced cancers. The wider study: The patients got ivuxolimab, which is an agonistic anti-OX40 (CD134) antibody. Across the patients, intravenous ivuxolimab was delivered every 2 weeks at 0.01 to 10 mg/kg. Study-wide findings and caveats: There were, on average, more expanded clones in CD8+ T cells than in CD4+.

The chain is built from TRBV30 and TRBJ1-5; 10 nucleotides agree with TRBD1. The sample consisted of CD4+ or CD8+ T cells sorted from blood, taken in a trial of the OX40 agonist ivuxolimab. This TCR derives from an adult with an advanced solid tumor such as melanoma, head and neck, liver or kidney cancer. The CDR3 region is CAWSLGTGEQPQHF. The CDR3 DNA is TGTGCCTGGAGTTTAGGGACAGGGGAACAGCCCCAGCATTTT. Filled out from reference TRBV30 and TRBJ1-5, the complete variable domain reads SQTIHQWPATLVQPVGSPLSLECTVEGTSNPNLYWYRQAAGRGLQLLFYSVGIGQISSEVPQNLSASRPQDRQFILSSKKLLLSDSGFYLCAWSLGTGEQPQHFGDGTRLSIL.